The T cell receptor beta chain described here comes from a study of shared clonotypes between healthy human individuals (dated by TCRdb to 2020 to 2022). For context, the study as a whole: The cohort included three men and a couple of women between 18 and 49 years of age. Leukapheresis yielded between about 0.8 and 8.9 billion PBMCs per donor. To estimate repertoire size and how much clonotype sharing occurs between individuals, the study deeply sequenced the blood TCR repertoires of roughly 5 healthy adults. Libraries were prepared and TCR repertoires were sequenced by different laboratories using diverse techniques, in order to increase sequencing depth and limit assay-specific biases.

Including the terminal cysteine and phenylalanine, the CDR3 comprises 14 residues. The CDR3 DNA has 42 bases and is translated from base 1. Sequences MDHEN (CDR1) and SYDVKM (CDR2) are obtained from the germline V gene. V loses 3 bases, J loses 5 bases, and the germline ends lie 13 bases apart. Here is what the overall study found, with its caveats: Based on pairwise subsampling, the degree of clonotype sharing among donors was expected to be affected by sequencing depth. Because the study included only a small number of donors, the genetic and exposure-history diversity represented was limited. Only blood was sampled, and tissue TCR repertoires likely differ from those in blood.

TCR CDR3 regions were amplified from genomic DNA by multiplex PCR using the deep immunoSEQ assay. Genomic DNA extracted from each cell subset was distributed evenly over all wells of several immunoSEQ 96-well plates, and each plate served as one replicate. For unsorted PBMC, each replicate PCR was loaded with about 280 ng genomic DNA, equivalent to roughly 33,000 T cell genomes. Unsorted PBMC genomic DNA was sequenced across ten immunoSEQ deep assay plates. The purified libraries were quantified using a Qubit 3.0 fluorometer, sized with a Bioanalyzer 2100, and then quantified again using the KAPA Library Quantification kit. A separate single-read 150-cycle Illumina NextSeq 550 flow cell was used to sequence each immunoSEQ 96-well plate. The study's processing was this. Because the immunoSEQ output held only junctional sequences and lacked quality scores, the filtering could not match the filtering applied to full-length reads. Sequences were annotated with PyIR, a Python wrapper for IgBLAST v1.9, using IMGT germline references to assign V/J genes and CDR3. Reads with weak V/J assignments (E-value above 1e-6), missing CDR3, stop codons, out-of-frame junctions, or ambiguous translated residues were removed. V3J clonotypes were defined as sequences sharing an identical inferred V gene, J gene, and CDR3 amino acid sequence. The percentage overlap between two repertoires was calculated by dividing the number of shared unique clonotypes by the size of the smaller repertoire. Repertoire richness was assessed with RTK rarefaction, the Chao1 estimator, and Recon v2.1 estimates of unobserved clonotypes. Entries here come from immuneACCESS through TCRdb and include only in-frame sequences with V and J called. Some clones fail to appear in such tables; in the studies checked, an unresolved V gene covers under half of the shortfall, and the cause of the remainder is unknown. V and J calls and clone size are those listed in that table; D and trimming were worked out from the DNA. Recorded for this sample are roughly 500,000 clones; 79% of them occurred a single time. The ten largest clones add up to 13% of the sample.

This clone showed up just once. The clone's antigen remains unknown. Within one base of it there is no much larger clone, and no base qualities were kept. The donors were healthy, HIV-negative adults who had no recently reported acute infections or vaccinations. Every donor was a Caucasian adult residing in Nashville, Tennessee, USA. For unsorted samples, tens of millions of PBMCs were counted and genomic DNA was extracted with the QIAamp DNA Blood Mini kit. Blood was collected by leukapheresis, and PBMCs were isolated by Ficoll-Histopaque density gradient centrifugation and then cryopreserved in liquid nitrogen vapor phase.

The V gene is TRBV28 and the J gene is TRBJ1-1; the D gene cannot be named for sure. The source is a woman aged 40-49 years in good health. Some clones in this sample may be carry-over from other donors' samples. Source material: PBMCs. The CDR3: CASSLVGGYTEAFF. The nucleotide sequence reads as follows: TGTGCCAGCAGTTTGGTGGGAGGTTATACTGAAGCTTTCTTT.